The source of this T cell receptor beta chain is a study of blood T cell repertoires in COVID-19. Generated by immunoSEQ multiplex PCR, the TCRdb table keeps only in-frame clones and is missing some. The repertoire has under 150,000 clones, roughly 77% of them found once; the top ten carry 4.2%. V trimming: 2 bases; J trimming: 3 bases; junction bases outside the gene matches: 2. The CDR3 is 14 residues long. The germline CDR1 and CDR2 sequences are SGDLS and YYNGEE. The sequenced material came from peripheral blood. The receptor comes from a man between 60 and 75 years old with acute or convalescent COVID-19. The V gene is TRBV9, the J gene TRBJ1-2; 9 bases are a match to TRBD1. CDR3 nucleotides: TGTGCCAGCAGCGTCCGGGACAGGGACTATGGCTACACCTTC. This encodes CASSVRDRDYGYTF.